This is a list of T cell receptor beta chains from one sample in a study of blood T cell repertoires in COVID-19. Assay used: immunoSEQ multiplex PCR; TCRdb lists only in-frame clones, some missing. The sample lists 200,000 to 250,000 clones, approximately 89% occurring once. The sequencing input was peripheral blood. The receptors were sampled from a middle-aged woman with acute or convalescent COVID-19. The CDR3 runs from the conserved cysteine through the conserved F or W. The order of the fields is J gene, CDR3 length, V gene, CDR3 protein.

J gene: TRBJ1-3
CDR3 length: 16
V gene: TRBV4-1
CDR3 protein: CASSQEGVRAGNTIYF

J gene: TRBJ1-5
CDR3 length: 14
V gene: TRBV10-3
CDR3 protein: CAISEARGNQPQHF

J gene: TRBJ1-1
CDR3 length: 14
V gene: TRBV5-1
CDR3 protein: CASSLWGENTEAFF

J gene: TRBJ1-5
CDR3 length: 14
V gene: TRBV2
CDR3 protein: CASTGGNGNQPQHF

J gene: TRBJ2-1
CDR3 length: 16
V gene: TRBV6-6
CDR3 protein: CASSSLGLAKYNEQFF

J gene: TRBJ2-2
CDR3 length: 10
V gene: TRBV5-3
CDR3 protein: CAGRVGELFF

J gene: TRBJ1-1
CDR3 length: 16
V gene: TRBV7-9
CDR3 protein: CASSARQGSMNTEAFF

J gene: TRBJ1-2
CDR3 length: 13
V gene: TRBV3-1/TRBV3-2
CDR3 protein: CASSQGPYDGYTF

J gene: TRBJ2-2
CDR3 length: 16
V gene: TRBV6-4
CDR3 protein: CASRKGTGLNTGELFF

J gene: TRBJ2-3
CDR3 length: 13
V gene: TRBV18
CDR3 protein: CASSPTQADTQYF

J gene: TRBJ1-1
CDR3 length: 15
V gene: TRBV4-1
CDR3 protein: CASSHLGTSNTEAFF

J gene: TRBJ2-2
CDR3 length: 17
V gene: TRBV5-6
CDR3 protein: CASSILGGGRDTGELFF

J gene: TRBJ1-5
CDR3 length: 13
V gene: TRBV7-2
CDR3 protein: CASSPPTGQPQHF

J gene: TRBJ2-1
CDR3 length: 16
V gene: TRBV7-2
CDR3 protein: CASSSGLAGGNNEQFF

J gene: TRBJ1-2
CDR3 length: 15
V gene: TRBV10-3
CDR3 protein: CAISEFRDLEEGYTF

J gene: TRBJ2-1
CDR3 length: 14
V gene: TRBV5-1
CDR3 protein: CASSPLVRDNEQFF

J gene: TRBJ2-3
CDR3 length: 16
V gene: TRBV3-1/TRBV3-2
CDR3 protein: CASSQDRTGRTDTQYF

J gene: TRBJ2-5
CDR3 length: 16
V gene: TRBV7-7
CDR3 protein: CASSLGGLASIETQYF

J gene: TRBJ1-2
CDR3 length: 13
V gene: TRBV19
CDR3 protein: CATDATGGGSYTF

J gene: TRBJ1-6
CDR3 length: 18
V gene: TRBV7-2
CDR3 protein: CASSPPRAGGPSNSPLHF

J gene: TRBJ2-2
CDR3 length: 12
V gene: TRBV5-8
CDR3 protein: CASSLPAGELFF

J gene: TRBJ1-2
CDR3 length: 14
V gene: TRBV30
CDR3 protein: CAWSVGGANYGYTF

J gene: TRBJ1-3
CDR3 length: 14
V gene: TRBV6-1
CDR3 protein: CASSEGQGGNTIYF

J gene: TRBJ2-3
CDR3 length: 17
V gene: TRBV10-1
CDR3 protein: CASSDGTSGVGTDTQYF

J gene: TRBJ1-6
CDR3 length: 15
V gene: TRBV5-1
CDR3 protein: CASSLETANNSPLHF

J gene: TRBJ2-1
CDR3 length: 16
V gene: TRBV6-5
CDR3 protein: CASSYYLAGGSDEQFF

J gene: TRBJ2-2
CDR3 length: 14
V gene: TRBV30
CDR3 protein: CAWKGQPNTGELFF

J gene: TRBJ1-2
CDR3 length: 10
V gene: TRBV9
CDR3 protein: CASSLEGYTF

J gene: TRBJ1-1
CDR3 length: 14
V gene: TRBV6-1
CDR3 protein: CASSEIGSLLEAFF

J gene: TRBJ1-1
CDR3 length: 14
V gene: TRBV24-1
CDR3 protein: CATSGLAGSNEAFF

J gene: TRBJ2-5
CDR3 length: 13
V gene: TRBV11-2
CDR3 protein: CASSFGGRETQYF

J gene: TRBJ2-5
CDR3 length: 16
V gene: TRBV7-6
CDR3 protein: CASSLGGGDGMRTQYF

J gene: TRBJ1-2
CDR3 length: 14
V gene: TRBV7-2
CDR3 protein: CASSLGLGGGGYTF

J gene: TRBJ2-2
CDR3 length: 18
V gene: TRBV6-4
CDR3 protein: CASSAYSGTGGNTGELFF

J gene: TRBJ1-1
CDR3 length: 12
V gene: TRBV12-3/TRBV12-4
CDR3 protein: CASSFGGTEAFF

J gene: TRBJ1-4
CDR3 length: 16
V gene: TRBV27
CDR3 protein: CASSLSTGWSNEKLFF

J gene: TRBJ2-4
CDR3 length: 16
V gene: TRBV12-5
CDR3 protein: CASGLLGLASGVKRYF

J gene: TRBJ1-2
CDR3 length: 12
V gene: TRBV2
CDR3 protein: CAAGASPYGYTF

J gene: TRBJ1-1
CDR3 length: 17
V gene: TRBV4-2
CDR3 protein: CASSQGEEGVRVTEAFF

J gene: TRBJ1-5
CDR3 length: 15
V gene: TRBV7-8
CDR3 protein: CASSLPTGSNQPQHF

J gene: TRBJ2-2
CDR3 length: 17
V gene: TRBV24-1
CDR3 protein: CATSDNREGFDTGELFF

J gene: TRBJ2-3
CDR3 length: 18
V gene: TRBV5-1
CDR3 protein: CASSLAMGTGGLTDTQYF

J gene: TRBJ2-1
CDR3 length: 14
V gene: TRBV24-1
CDR3 protein: CATSDPRRGYEQFF